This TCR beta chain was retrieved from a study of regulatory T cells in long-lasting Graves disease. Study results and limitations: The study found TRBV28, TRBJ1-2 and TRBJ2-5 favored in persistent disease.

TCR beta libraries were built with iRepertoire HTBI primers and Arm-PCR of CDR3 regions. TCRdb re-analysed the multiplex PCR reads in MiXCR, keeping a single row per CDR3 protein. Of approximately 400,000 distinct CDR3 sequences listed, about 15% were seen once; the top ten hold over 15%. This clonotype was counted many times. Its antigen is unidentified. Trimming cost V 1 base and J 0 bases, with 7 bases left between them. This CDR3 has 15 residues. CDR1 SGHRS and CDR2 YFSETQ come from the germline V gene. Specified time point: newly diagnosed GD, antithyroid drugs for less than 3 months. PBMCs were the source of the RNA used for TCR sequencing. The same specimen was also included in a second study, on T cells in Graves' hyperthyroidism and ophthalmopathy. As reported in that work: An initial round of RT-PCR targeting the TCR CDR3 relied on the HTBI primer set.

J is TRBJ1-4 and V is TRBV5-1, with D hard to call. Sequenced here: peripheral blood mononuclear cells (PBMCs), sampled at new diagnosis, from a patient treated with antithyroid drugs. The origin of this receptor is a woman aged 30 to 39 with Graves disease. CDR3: CASSLTRPTNEKLFF. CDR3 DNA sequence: TGCGCCAGCAGCTTGACCCGACCAACTAATGAAAAACTGTTTTTT.